This TCR beta chain was observed in a study of blood T cell repertoires in COVID-19. Study details: Samples representing acute and convalescent COVID-19 were sourced from the United States, Italy and Spain. From T cells, B-cell-depleted T cells, or PBMCs came the material, which was cDNA or gDNA.

Cohort assignment relied on participant-reported clinical history. All recovered Cohort 3 donors got two negative PCRs, got clearance, or saw symptom resolution. The data were produced by immunoSEQ multiplex PCR, yet TCRdb's version contains in-frame clones alone and is incomplete. Of roughly 220,000 clones in the sample, approximately 82% are singletons; the top ten hold roughly 15%. This CDR3 has 13 residues. V was clipped by 6 bases and J by 1 base, with 9 bases between them. The V call is TRBV12-3 or TRBV12-4, the J call TRBJ1-2; D is undetermined. This receptor was taken from a man in his forties who had recovered from COVID-19. Material for sequencing was PBMCs or T cells enriched from blood (not recorded which). Here the CDR3 DNA reads TGTGCCAGCAGCCTGGCGGGTAACTATGGCTACACCTTC. Translation gives CASSLAGNYGYTF.